This passage covers 29 T cell receptor beta chains from one sample sequenced in a study of cytomegalovirus exposure and HLA in healthy donors. The study ran its PCR with 60 Vbeta and 13 Jbeta primers. TCRdb's table, derived via immunoSEQ multiplex PCR, lists solely in-frame clones and lacks some. The sample lists tens of thousands of clones; roughly 67% were seen once. Source material: PBMCs. Receptor source: a woman between 45 and 65 years old in good health and CMV-seropositive.

This chain uses TRBV28 with TRBJ1-2; D unclear. The V gene's germline CDR1 is MDHEN and CDR2 SYDVKM. The CDR3 has 14 residues. V lost 1 base, J lost 6 bases, and 12 bases lay in between. The CDR3 DNA reads as TGTGCCAGCAGTTTATCCAGGTTCGCCGATGGCTACACCTTC. It codes for CASSLSRFADGYTF.

The CDR3 coding sequence is TGTGCCAGCACCTGGGACAGATCTAACTATGGCTACACCTTC. It yields the protein CASTWDRSNYGYTF. The chain links TRBV11-2 to TRBJ1-2; 7 positions match TRBD1. Unmatched junction bases numbered 5, after V lost 7 bases and J lost 0 bases. The CDR3 runs 14 residues. Germline lookup yields CDR1 SGHAT and CDR2 FQNNGV.

The V call is TRBV7-2, the J call TRBJ2-1; the match to TRBD2 covers 8 bases. Germline loops: CDR1 SGHTA, CDR2 FQGNSA. J was trimmed by 7 bases and V by 5 bases; bases with no gene match: 7. This CDR3 is 14 amino acids long. The CDR3 spells CASSPGGAENEQFF. The DNA for the CDR3 is TGTGCCAGCAGCCCCGGGGGGGCCGAAAATGAGCAGTTCTTC.

This clone has a single count. V is TRBV27 and J is TRBJ2-7; 7 bases are a match to TRBD1. Trimming took 5 bases from V and 2 from J; bases not matched to a gene: 12. The CDR3 totals 16 residues. Per germline, CDR1 MNHEY and CDR2 SMNVEV (reference sequence). CDR3 DNA: TGTGCCAGCAGTAGTACCGACAGGGCACCTACCTACGAGCAGTACTTC. This sequence encodes CASSSTDRAPTYEQYF.

The chain has TRBV20-1 and TRBJ2-5; D call uncertain. There are 9 residues in the CDR3. With 6 bases removed from V and 5 bases from J, the gap between germline ends came to 4 bases. CDR1 and CDR2 (germline): DFQATT, SNEGSKA (reference sequence). The CDR3 spells CSAMETQYF. Here the CDR3 DNA reads TGCAGTGCCATGGAGACCCAGTACTTC.

J is TRBJ2-3 and V is TRBV6-1; 10 bases line up with TRBD2. This CDR3 spans 18 amino acids. Germline assignment: CDR1 MNHNS and CDR2 SASEGT. After removal of 2 bases from V and 2 bases from J, the junction contained 10 bases not matched to a gene. For the CDR3, the DNA is TGTGCCAGCAGTGAACATCTACCGGGACTAGCGAACACAGATACGCAGTATTTT. Protein product: CASSEHLPGLANTDTQYF.

The rearrangement joins TRBV28 to TRBJ2-7, with 7 positions matching TRBD1. CDR1 is MDHEN, CDR2 SYDVKM, per germline. J gave up 6 bases and V 5 bases, and 10 bases lay outside the gene matches. This CDR3 contains 14 residues. As DNA, the CDR3 is TGTGCCAGCAGTCCAGGGGGATCGTTGTCCGAGCAGTACTTC. It is translated as CASSPGGSLSEQYF.

The gene calls are TRBV2 and TRBJ1-5; TRBD1 agrees at 8 bases. CDR3 length: 14 residues. In germline, CDR1 is SNHLY, CDR2 FYNNEI. V gave up 5 bases and J gave up 3 bases; unmatched junction bases: 3. The CDR3 nucleotides read TGTGCCAGCAGTCCGACAGGGGACAATCAGCCCCAGCATTTT. This codes for CASSPTGDNQPQHF.

The rearrangement uses TRBV11-2 and TRBJ1-2; D is perhaps TRBD1 (5 bases). The CDR3 runs 14 residues. The V end was cut by 6 bases, the J end by 7 bases, with 18 bases between. Germline assignment: CDR1 SGHAT and CDR2 FQNNGV. The CDR3 region has the DNA TGTGCCAGCAGGGACCGGGCAGGGTCAGCTGGCTACACCTTC. Translated, it gives CASRDRAGSAGYTF. The whole variable domain, filled in from reference TRBV11-2 and TRBJ1-2, reads EAGVAQSPRYKIIEKRQSVAFWCNPISGHATLYWYQQILGQGPKLLIQFQNNGVVDDSQLPKDRFSAERLKGVDSTLKIQPAKLEDSAVYLCASRDRAGSAGYTFGSGTRLTVV.

The chain links TRBV7-2 to TRBJ1-5; D is possibly TRBD1 (6 bases). Trimming cost V 5 bases and J 6 bases, with 17 bases left between them. CDR1 is SGHTA, CDR2 FQGNSA, per germline. The CDR3 spans 15 residues. The CDR3 here is CASSLIGGAAQPQHF. CDR3 DNA: TGTGCCAGCAGCCTAATTGGGGGGGCTGCTCAGCCCCAGCATTTT. Variable domain in full (rest from reference TRBV7-2 and TRBJ1-5): GAGVSQSPSNKVTEKGKDVELRCDPISGHTALYWYRQSLGQGLEFLIYFQGNSAPDKSGLPSDRFSAERTGGSVSTLTIQRTQQEDSAVYLCASSLIGGAAQPQHFGDGTRLSIL.

The rearrangement uses TRBV2 and TRBJ1-3, with D possibly matching TRBD1 (6 bases). Germline V CDR1 and CDR2: SNHLY, FYNNEI. Trimming cost V 7 bases and J 1 base, with 11 bases left between them. The CDR3 has 14 residues. CDR3: CASNGGDSGNTIYF. CDR3 coding DNA: TGTGCCAGCAATGGGGGCGATTCTGGAAACACCATATATTTT.

V and J are TRBV7-2 and TRBJ2-5, with no clear D. Germline CDR1 is SGHTA and CDR2 is FQGNSA. Trimming took 5 bases from V and 7 from J, leaving 11 bases between them. The length of the CDR3 is 12 residues. CDR3 sequence reads: CASSTYSGTQYF. The CDR3 coding sequence is TGTGCCAGCAGCACCTATTCCGGGACCCAGTACTTC.

The genes are TRBV6-5 and TRBJ2-2; maybe TRBD1 (6 bases). The germline gives CDR1 MNHEY, CDR2 SVGAGI. Trimming left V 7 bases short and J 2 bases short, with 14 bases between. The CDR3 length is 15 residues. CDR3 loop: CASTVTGINTGELFF. The CDR3 bases are TGTGCCAGCACAGTAACAGGGATTAACACCGGGGAGCTGTTTTTT.

This chain joins TRBV29-1 and TRBJ2-7, with 7 bases identical to TRBD1. Looked up from germline, CDR1 is SQVTM and CDR2 is ANQGSEA. Unmatched junction bases numbered 8, after V lost 1 base and J lost 5 bases. This CDR3 is built from 14 residues. The CDR3: CSVEGGGPGDEQYF. Written as DNA, the CDR3 is TGCAGCGTTGAAGGAGGGGGCCCAGGAGACGAGCAGTACTTC.

The chain combines TRBV19 with TRBJ2-2; D is undetermined. Germline V gives CDR1 LNHDA, CDR2 SQIVND (reference sequence). This CDR3 is built from 16 residues. Between the trimmed V and J ends, which lost 7 bases and 1 base, there was a span of 16 bases. The chain's CDR3 is CASMGRGSENTGELFF. The CDR3 nucleotides are TGTGCCAGTATGGGTCGAGGCAGTGAGAACACCGGGGAGCTGTTTTTT.

The rearrangement links TRBV6-1 to TRBJ2-7; possible D gene TRBD1, 5 bases. Germline lookup yields CDR1 MNHNS and CDR2 SASEGT. Trimming cost V 8 bases and J 2 bases, with 16 bases left between them. This CDR3 has 14 residues. CDR3 DNA sequence: TGTGCCAGCCATCCGACAGCTAGACCCTACGAGCAGTACTTC. Amino acid sequence: CASHPTARPYEQYF.

V is TRBV7-9 and J is TRBJ1-1; D is undetermined. The CDR3 spans 12 residues. Germline V gene lookup returns CDR1 SEHNR and CDR2 FQNEAQ (reference sequence). The germline V and J ends were trimmed by 1 base and 8 bases, with 8 bases remaining between them. Written as DNA, the CDR3 is TGTGCCAGCAGCTTAGTAGTCGCCGAAGCTTTCTTT. Amino acids: CASSLVVAEAFF.

This clone was detected a few times. The V and J genes are TRBV6-6 and TRBJ1-1; D ambiguous. With 6 bases removed from V and 6 bases from J, the gap between germline ends came to 11 bases. Germline lookup yields CDR1 MNHNY and CDR2 SVGAGI (reference sequence). CDR3 length equals 12 residues. CDR3 nucleotides: TGTGCCAGCAGCCGTGAGGCCTCTGAAGCTTTCTTT. As protein: CASSREASEAFF.

This clone was seen only once. The sample has other DNA sequences that encode this CDR3 too. This rearrangement joins TRBV5-1 to TRBJ2-2; 9 nucleotides align to TRBD1. This CDR3 comprises 14 residues. V shed 0 bases and J 6 bases; nucleotides not matched to a gene: 0. CDR1 is SGHRS, CDR2 YFSETQ, per germline. The CDR3 region has the DNA TGCGCCAGCAGCTTGGGACAGGGGGCCGGGGAGCTGTTTTTT. It specifies CASSLGQGAGELFF.

V is TRBV30 and J is TRBJ2-7; D is perhaps TRBD1 (6 bases). Germline values: CDR1 GTSNPN, CDR2 SVGIG (reference sequence). V was clipped by 1 base and J by 6 bases, with 16 bases between them. This CDR3 comprises 14 residues. The CDR3 sequence: CAWSAGVLSGEQYF. DNA for the CDR3: TGTGCCTGGAGTGCAGGGGTACTTTCGGGCGAGCAGTACTTC.

This chain connects TRBV9 to TRBJ1-2; D not certain. The ends were cut back, 4 bases at V and 5 bases at J, with 9 bases in the middle. From germline, CDR1 is SGDLS and CDR2 YYNGEE. The CDR3 is made up of 12 amino acids. The CDR3 coding sequence is TGTGCCAGCAGCCTTAATGCGTATGGCTACACCTTC. It yields the protein CASSLNAYGYTF.

The rearrangement joins TRBV19 to TRBJ2-7, with 11 bases lining up with TRBD2. V trimming: 1 base; J trimming: 3 bases; junction bases outside the gene matches: 2. Germline V lookup: CDR1 LNHDA, CDR2 SQIVND (reference sequence). There are 15 residues in the CDR3. The CDR3 region is CASSIASGGRYEQYF. CDR3 DNA: TGTGCCAGTAGTATAGCTAGCGGGGGGCGCTACGAGCAGTACTTC.

The chain employs TRBV28 and TRBJ2-5, with TRBD2 matching over 8 bases. The CDR3 runs 15 residues. V was clipped by 4 bases and J by 5 bases; unmatched bases: 9. From germline, CDR1 is MDHEN and CDR2 SYDVKM. This CDR3 reads CASSSPGLGWETQYF. The CDR3 bases are TGTGCCAGCAGTTCCCCGGGACTAGGTTGGGAGACCCAGTACTTC.

The V call is TRBV7-3, the J call TRBJ2-3; 9 nucleotides align to TRBD2. The CDR3 contains 15 residues. CDR1 and CDR2 from the germline V gene are SGHTA and FQGTGA. The ends lost 3 bases at V and 2 bases at J; junction bases unmatched: 3. The CDR3 bases are TGTGCCAGCAGCTTCACTAGCGGGCACACAGATACGCAGTATTTT. It specifies CASSFTSGHTDTQYF. The variable domain in full, with the rest retrieved from reference TRBV7-3 and TRBJ2-3, is GAGVSQTPSNKVTEKGKYVELRCDPISGHTALYWYRQSLGQGPEFLIYFQGTGAADDSGLPNDRFFAVRPEGSVSTLKIQRTERGDSAVYLCASSFTSGHTDTQYFGPGTRLTVL.

CDR3 bases: TGTGCCAGCAGCCCCGGACAGGGAAATGGCTACACCTTC. Translation gives CASSPGQGNGYTF. The chain carries TRBV28 and TRBJ1-2, with 8 positions matching TRBD1. Germline V gene data show CDR1 as MDHEN and CDR2 as SYDVKM. The trim removed 6 bases at V and 6 bases at J, leaving 6 bases unmatched. The CDR3 runs 13 residues.

The chain combines TRBV7-3 with TRBJ1-2; D might be TRBD1 (5 bases). Germline V gives CDR1 SGHTA, CDR2 FQGTGA. Between the trimmed V and J ends, which lost 2 bases and 5 bases, there was a span of 9 bases. The length of the CDR3 is 13 residues. CDR3 DNA sequence: TGTGCCAGCAGCTTATTTCAGGGTTATGGCTACACCTTC. Residues: CASSLFQGYGYTF. The full variable domain, with the rest looked up from reference TRBV7-3 and TRBJ1-2, is GAGVSQTPSNKVTEKGKYVELRCDPISGHTALYWYRQSLGQGPEFLIYFQGTGAADDSGLPNDRFFAVRPEGSVSTLKIQRTERGDSAVYLCASSLFQGYGYTFGSGTRLTVV.

As to this clone: The sample holds other DNA sequences that translate to the same CDR3. The chain uses TRBV2 and TRBJ2-7; 9 nucleotides match TRBD2. This CDR3 has 14 amino acids. J gave up 1 base and V 6 bases, and 4 bases lay outside the gene matches. Germline CDR1 and CDR2: SNHLY and FYNNEI. The CDR3 coding sequence is TGTGCCAGCAGGGAAACTAGCGGGTCCTACGAGCAGTACTTC. It is translated as CASRETSGSYEQYF.

The chain is built from TRBV10-3 and TRBJ2-2; TRBD1 aligns across 8 bases. CDR3 length: 16 residues. Germline V lookup: CDR1 ENHRY, CDR2 SYGVKD. V shed 5 bases and J 3 bases; nucleotides not matched to a gene: 8. CDR3 region: CAISKSGGGDTGELFF. CDR3 nucleotide sequence: TGTGCCATCAGTAAATCAGGGGGCGGTGACACCGGGGAGCTGTTTTTT.

This chain links TRBV5-5 with TRBJ2-1; TRBD2 might be the D (5 bases). The CDR3 extends over 15 amino acids. Trimming stripped 4 bases from V and 8 bases from J, with 19 bases between. CDR1 is SGHKS and CDR2 is YYEKEE in the germline V gene (reference sequence). The CDR3 bases are TGTGCCAGCAGCGAGATGAGAGCGGAGCTGGATGAGCAGTTCTTC. Encoded protein: CASSEMRAELDEQFF. The whole variable domain, filled in from reference TRBV5-5 and TRBJ2-1, reads DAGVTQSPTHLIKTRGQQVTLRCSPISGHKSVSWYQQVLGQGPQFIFQYYEKEERGRGNFPDRFSARQFPNYSSELNVNALLLGDSALYLCASSEMRAELDEQFFGPGTRLTVL.